Each of the 6 T cell receptor beta chains below was sequenced from the same sample in a study of blood T cell repertoires in COVID-19. Assay used: immunoSEQ multiplex PCR; TCRdb lists only in-frame clones, some missing. Of 35,000 to 40,000 clones listed, 65% to 75% are singletons. The sequencing sample was made of peripheral blood. The receptors derive from a man in his 70s with COVID-19, enrolled during active disease.

The chain couples TRBV28 to TRBJ1-1, with no clear D. This CDR3 region has 13 residues. The germline CDR1 and CDR2 sequences are MDHEN and SYDVKM. V was trimmed by 3 bases and J by 7 bases, leaving 12 bases between them. The DNA for the CDR3 is TGTGCCAGCAGTTTTGACGGACTCTTTGAAGCTTTCTTT. The encoded protein is CASSFDGLFEAFF.

This rearrangement joins TRBV5-1 to TRBJ1-5; D is perhaps TRBD1 (5 bases). CDR3 length equals 14 residues. V was trimmed by 4 bases and J by 2 bases, leaving 10 bases between them. Germline CDR1 reads SGHRS; CDR2 reads YFSETQ. The CDR3: CASSPGEGNQPQHF. The CDR3 region has the DNA TGCGCCAGCAGCCCGGGGGAAGGCAATCAGCCCCAGCATTTT. Using reference TRBV5-1 and TRBJ1-5 for the parts outside the CDR3, the full variable domain is KAGVTQTPRYLIKTRGQQVTLSCSPISGHRSVSWYQQTPGQGLQFLFEYFSETQRNKGNFPGRFSGRQFSNSRSEMNVSTLELGDSALYLCASSPGEGNQPQHFGDGTRLSIL.

V gene TRBV18 combines with J gene TRBJ1-1; D might be TRBD1 (6 bases). The germline CDR1 and CDR2 sequences are KGHSH and LQKENI. V gave up 3 bases and J gave up 0 bases, with 11 bases separating them. This CDR3 is built from 15 residues. The CDR3 DNA sequence: TGTGCCAGCTCACCCCAGGGGACGATGAACACTGAAGCTTTCTTT. Translation gives CASSPQGTMNTEAFF. Filled out from reference TRBV18 and TRBJ1-1, the complete variable domain reads NAGVMQNPRHLVRRRGQEARLRCSPMKGHSHVYWYRQLPEEGLKFMVYLQKENIIDESGMPKERFSAEFPKEGPSILRIQQVVRGDSAAYFCASSPQGTMNTEAFFGQGTRLTVV.

V usage is TRBV5-1 and J usage is TRBJ2-1, with D unclear. Germline CDR1 is SGHRS and CDR2 is YFSETQ. This CDR3 region has 15 residues. The V and J ends lost 4 bases and 0 bases respectively, with 11 bases between them. CDR3 amino acids: CASSERIGSYNEQFF. As DNA, the CDR3 is TGCGCCAGCAGCGAACGAATCGGCTCCTACAATGAGCAGTTCTTC.

The chain is built from TRBV6-4 and TRBJ2-3, with 7 bases lining up with TRBD1. There are 16 residues in the CDR3. Germline V gene sequence: CDR1 MRHNA, CDR2 SNTAGT. V lost 6 bases, J lost 2 bases, and 11 bases stayed unmatched. The CDR3 sequence is CASSARQGRATDTQYF. CDR3 coding DNA: TGTGCCAGCAGCGCCAGACAGGGTAGGGCCACAGATACGCAGTATTTT.

The V call is TRBV5-1, the J call TRBJ2-1; the match to TRBD2 covers 8 bases. The V gene's germline CDR1 is SGHRS and CDR2 YFSETQ. V lost 4 bases to trimming and J lost 5 bases; unmatched junction nucleotides: 8. The CDR3 runs 15 residues. CDR3 sequence (DNA): TGCGCCAGCAGCCCACTGGCGGGGGGCCACAATGAGCAGTTCTTC. This encodes CASSPLAGGHNEQFF.